The rows below give T cell receptor beta chains drawn from one sample of a study of blood T cell repertoires in COVID-19. Method: immunoSEQ multiplex PCR; TCRdb's copy keeps in-frame clones and lacks some. The table has hundreds of thousands of clones, roughly four fifths seen once. Sequencing was performed on PBMCs or T cells enriched from blood (not recorded which). These TCRs come from a man aged 25 to 40 with acute COVID-19. Each CDR3 is given without its conserved first and last residue.

cdr3_length v_call cdr3_aa
14 TRBV18 ASSPPSSGGAKTQY
12 TRBV28 ASSDSNANYGYT
11 TRBV6-5 ASSRDYQETQY
16 TRBV5-6 ASSIRGQGIGGANVLT
14 TRBV4-1 ASSQGTSGGTNIQY
13 TRBV19 ASSVWDSSNTEAF
12 TRBV5-4 ASSFLDSHYGYT
12 TRBV6-4 ASERGSGLRGYT
12 TRBV5-6 ASSPFDRDAEAF
13 TRBV29-1 SVMTGEATNEKLF
12 TRBV19 ASSWGGDGQPQH
15 TRBV7-8 ASSFGVAGTSYNEQF
13 TRBV10-3 AISERTASNQPQH
14 TRBV18 ASSPPYPDRGVGYT
15 TRBV15 ATSRVPAGGPGDTQY
17 TRBV4-2 ASSQERIAGGPYTGELF
13 TRBV2 ASSNRTVFNQPQH
13 TRBV5-4 ASSVDGTGGPTQY
14 TRBV6-2/TRBV6-3 ASSLSRQGRNQPQH
9 TRBV11-2 ASSFEETQY
13 TRBV10-3 AISGGDRGTNEQF
13 TRBV11-2 ASSLVPSGNTEAF